This T cell receptor (beta chain) was recorded in a study of T-cell reconstitution after alpha-beta-depleted transplantation in children. Study-level results: High day-60 TCRbeta diversity in some patients came from surviving recipient T cells and thymic progenitors. When one year had passed after transplant, most T-cell counts and diversity came from newly produced T cells. Expanded clones from the graft, numbering several hundred, reportedly supplied alpha-beta T cells about two months after transplant.

The library targeted TCRbeta and was prepared with unique molecular identifiers. One entry per CDR3 protein, called by TCRdb with MiXCR from the PCR reads. The table lists under 850,000 distinct CDR3 sequences, about an eighth of them singletons, with approximately 0.8% in the top ten. This clonotype occurred many times. Its antigen is not identified. Sequences were derived from PBMCs, sampled before TCRalphabeta/CD19-depleted stem cell transplant. This TCR was sampled from a girl aged 2 to 10 with congenital amegakaryocytic thrombocytopenia, due to receive a stem cell transplant.

In nucleotides, the CDR3 is TGTGCCAGCAGTTTATACGGGACTAGCGGGGGAGGGATCACAGATACGCAGTATTTT. Protein sequence: CASSLYGTSGGGITDTQYF. V gene TRBV27 combines with J gene TRBJ2-3; 14 bases are shared with TRBD2. The CDR3 spans 19 residues. Trimming at V came to 1 base and at J to 2 bases, leaving 8 bases not matched to a gene. From germline, CDR1 is MNHEY and CDR2 SMNVEV (reference sequence).